The next 26 T cell receptor beta chains were all read from a single sample in a study of T cells expressing NK-cell markers. TCRdb re-analyzed the 5' RACE reads; it lists each CDR3 protein once, without DNA. Listed are more than 120,000 distinct CDR3 sequences; around 12% falls within the top ten. Sequencing used blood T cells: a sorted CD56 or NKG2C T cell subset, CD4+ or CD8+ T cells, or bulk PBMC T cells (not recorded which). The receptors were sampled from a man between 18 and 35 years old in good health.

This chain uses TRBV20-1 with TRBJ2-3. This CDR3 is 15 amino acids long. Per the germline V gene, CDR1 is DFQATT and CDR2 is SNEGSKA (reference sequence). The chain's CDR3 is CSAISLAASTDTQYF.

The chain combines TRBV7-3 with TRBJ2-6; TCRdb selects TRBD1, and the lack of DNA leaves this call unchecked. The germline V gene has CDR1 SGHTA and CDR2 FQGTGA. The CDR3 is 17 residues long. The CDR3 sequence is CASSLLQGGSGANVLTF.

The chain links TRBV12-3 or TRBV12-4 to TRBJ2-2. The CDR3 extends over 13 amino acids. The CDR3 sequence is CASLELGTGELFF.

CDR3 protein: CASSLAQGARYEQYF. The chain uses TRBV7-6 and TRBJ2-7; TCRdb reports TRBD1, a call that lacks DNA to check it against. Germline loops: CDR1 SGHVS, CDR2 FNYEAQ. CDR3 length: 15 residues.

The chain is built from TRBV3-1 and TRBJ2-2; lacking DNA, the TRBD2 call made by TCRdb goes unchecked. The germline V gene has CDR1 LGHDT and CDR2 YNNKEL (reference sequence). The CDR3 loop spans 17 amino acids. The CDR3 here is CASSLKTSGYSTGELFF.

The chain recombines TRBV6-1 with TRBJ2-4; the TRBD1 assignment by TCRdb is unverifiable without DNA. Per the germline V gene, CDR1 is MNHNS and CDR2 is SASEGT. CDR3 length equals 13 residues. CDR3 residues: CASSPMEGGEQYF.

The chain links TRBV7-9 to TRBJ1-1. Per the germline V gene, CDR1 is SEHNR and CDR2 is FQNEAQ (reference sequence). The CDR3 consists of 15 residues. CDR3: CASSLARAVNTEAFF. Looking up the rest from reference TRBV7-9 and TRBJ1-1 gives the full variable domain: DTGVSQNPRHKITKRGQNVTFRCDPISEHNRLYWYRQTLGQGPEFLTYFQNEAQLEKSRLLSDRFSAERPKGSFSTLEIQRTEQGDSAMYLCASSLARAVNTEAFFGQGTRLTVV.

The CDR3 protein is CASSPPGTGFEGEQFF. This rearrangement joins TRBV27 to TRBJ2-1; no DNA is available, so the TRBD1 call from TCRdb remains unchecked. The CDR3 covers 16 residues. Germline assignment: CDR1 MNHEY and CDR2 SMNVEV (reference sequence).

V is TRBV10-3 and J is TRBJ2-3. This CDR3 is 12 amino acids long. CDR1 ENHRY and CDR2 SYGVKD come from the germline V gene. CDR3 sequence reads: CAIEERTDTQYF.

The genes are TRBV5-6 and TRBJ2-1; TCRdb indicates TRBD1, and absent DNA this call remains unverified. Germline values: CDR1 SGHDT, CDR2 YYEEEE. This CDR3 has 12 amino acids. The CDR3 spells CASSSQGAEQFF.

This rearrangement joins TRBV13 to TRBJ2-1; TCRdb names TRBD1, which stays unverified in the absence of DNA. CDR1 and CDR2 (germline): PRHDT, FYEKMQ (reference sequence). CDR3 length: 14 amino acids. Here the CDR3 reads CARGARSSYNEQFF.

The rearrangement joins TRBV12-3 or TRBV12-4 to TRBJ2-1. This CDR3 comprises 11 residues. The CDR3 spells CASALSGEQFF.

This rearrangement joins TRBV7-9 to TRBJ2-1; the TCRdb D gene call, TRBD2, has no DNA to confirm it. Per germline, CDR1 SEHNR and CDR2 FQNEAQ (reference sequence). The CDR3 runs to 15 residues. CDR3 in amino acids: CASSWTSGRMDEQFF.

This rearrangement joins TRBV6-5 to TRBJ2-7; lacking DNA, the TRBD1 call made by TCRdb goes unchecked. Germline CDR1 is MNHEY and CDR2 is SVGAGI. The CDR3 covers 16 residues. The CDR3 region is CASSYSVDRVMVEQYF.

The rearrangement uses TRBV7-9 and TRBJ2-1; TCRdb lists TRBD1, though no DNA is available to test this call. CDR3 length: 16 residues. Germline V CDR1 and CDR2: SEHNR, FQNEAQ (reference sequence). The CDR3 region is CASSVAGTALYNEQFF.

V is TRBV13 and J is TRBJ2-1; TCRdb gives TRBD2 as the D gene, but with no DNA this cannot be confirmed. The CDR3 spans 16 residues. From germline, CDR1 is PRHDT and CDR2 FYEKMQ (reference sequence). This CDR3 reads CASSLGIAGGSNEQFF.

The V gene is TRBV20-1, the J gene TRBJ2-7; TCRdb's D call, TRBD1, is unchecked because there is no DNA. The germline gives CDR1 DFQATT, CDR2 SNEGSKA (reference sequence). This CDR3 spans 16 amino acids. CDR3: CSARGSSGRGGYEQYF.

The rearrangement uses TRBV6-1 and TRBJ1-1. Germline V gene lookup returns CDR1 MNHNS and CDR2 SASEGT. The CDR3 is made up of 13 amino acids. The CDR3 protein is CAHASRQNTEAFF.

J is TRBJ2-5 and V is TRBV6-5; TCRdb indicates TRBD1, and absent DNA this call remains unverified. CDR1 is MNHEY and CDR2 is SVGAGI in the germline V gene. The CDR3 is 15 residues long. Here the CDR3 reads CASSFPGVAGETQYF.

V and J are TRBV5-4 and TRBJ2-1; TCRdb's D gene call, TRBD1, goes unchecked for lack of DNA. The CDR3 is 15 residues long. CDR1 and CDR2 (germline): SGHNT, YYREEE (reference sequence). CDR3 sequence: CASSASGTGHDEQFF. The variable domain in full, completed from reference TRBV5-4 and TRBJ2-1, reads ETGVTQSPTHLIKTRGQQVTLRCSSQSGHNTVSWYQQALGQGPQFIFQYYREEENGRGNFPPRFSGLQFPNYSSELNVNALELDDSALYLCASSASGTGHDEQFFGPGTRLTVL.

The chain joins TRBV20-1 to TRBJ2-1. The CDR3 is 14 amino acids. Germline V CDR1 and CDR2: DFQATT, SNEGSKA (reference sequence). CDR3 sequence reads: CSASGPVSYNEQFF.

V usage is TRBV29-1 and J usage is TRBJ2-1. CDR3 length equals 14 residues. Germline CDR1 and CDR2: SQVTM and ANQGSEA. This CDR3 reads CSVEVDSSYNEQFF.

This sequence joins TRBV15 and TRBJ1-2. This CDR3 has 14 amino acids. CDR1 LNHNV and CDR2 YYDKDF come from the germline V gene (reference sequence). CDR3 in amino acids: CATSRVTRSYGYTF.

This rearrangement joins TRBV25-1 to TRBJ2-1; TCRdb gives TRBD1 as the D gene, but with no DNA this cannot be confirmed. Germline V gives CDR1 MGHDK, CDR2 SYGVNS. This CDR3 region has 16 residues. The CDR3 spells CASSGGTSHPYNEQFF.

The chain has TRBV2 and TRBJ1-5; lacking DNA, the TRBD1 call made by TCRdb goes unchecked. In germline, CDR1 is SNHLY, CDR2 FYNNEI. The CDR3 totals 15 residues. CDR3: CASRRGQTSNQPQHF.

The chain uses TRBV2 and TRBJ2-1; TCRdb's D call, TRBD1, is unchecked because there is no DNA. The germline V gene has CDR1 SNHLY and CDR2 FYNNEI. The CDR3 length is 14 residues. CDR3 amino acids: CASRVWGAYNEQFF.